The 32 T cell receptor beta chains below all came from one sample that was sequenced in a study of blood T cell repertoires in COVID-19. The data were produced by immunoSEQ multiplex PCR, yet TCRdb's version contains in-frame clones alone and is incomplete. The sample has 150,000 to 200,000 clones, about 86% seen once. Specimen: peripheral blood. All receptors come from a man aged 50-60 years with active or convalescent COVID-19.

The genes are TRBV18 and TRBJ1-6; a possible D gene is TRBD1 (6 bases). Trimming pared 4 bases from V and 7 bases from J, leaving 11 bases between. Per the germline V gene, CDR1 is KGHSH and CDR2 is LQKENI. The CDR3 runs to 14 residues. CDR3 sequence reads: CASSLGAQNSPLHF. For the CDR3, the DNA is TGTGCCAGCTCACTGGGGGCCCAGAATTCACCCCTCCACTTT.

The rearrangement uses TRBV9 and TRBJ1-1, with 7 bases matching TRBD1. Germline CDR1 is SGDLS and CDR2 is YYNGEE. This CDR3 comprises 15 residues. Trimming at V came to 4 bases and at J to 1 base, leaving 7 bases not matched to a gene. CDR3 sequence: CASSLEGAGNTEAFF. CDR3 nucleotides: TGTGCCAGCAGCTTAGAGGGGGCAGGGAACACTGAAGCTTTCTTT.

This chain links TRBV6-5 with TRBJ1-2; D is undetermined. Germline V lookup: CDR1 MNHEY, CDR2 SVGAGI. Trimming removed 0 bases from V and 4 bases from J, with 12 bases in between. The CDR3 sequence is 15 residues long. CDR3 loop: CASSYSHTAIYGYTF. The CDR3 nucleotides are TGTGCCAGCAGTTACTCGCACACAGCTATCTATGGCTACACCTTC.

In DNA, the CDR3 is TGTGCCATCAGCGTCGGGACACCCGTGGATGAGCAGTTCTTC. Its translation is CAISVGTPVDEQFF. The chain couples TRBV10-3 to TRBJ2-1; D is possibly TRBD1 (6 bases). CDR1 is ENHRY and CDR2 is SYGVKD in the germline V gene. This CDR3 contains 14 residues. The germline V and J ends were trimmed by 6 bases and 8 bases, with 17 bases remaining between them.

The chain employs TRBV11-3 and TRBJ1-6, with 11 bases that match TRBD1. Germline lookup yields CDR1 SGHNT and CDR2 YENEEA. V gave up 3 bases and J gave up 6 bases; unmatched junction bases: 1. The CDR3 runs to 15 residues. The CDR3 is CASSFGTGGNSPLHF. The CDR3 DNA is TGTGCCAGCAGCTTTGGGACAGGGGGTAATTCACCCCTCCACTTT.

The chain joins TRBV7-9 to TRBJ1-5; D unresolved. The CDR3 sequence is 15 residues long. The V and J ends lost 1 base and 3 bases respectively, with 10 bases between them. Germline V gene lookup returns CDR1 SEHNR and CDR2 FQNEAQ (reference sequence). DNA for the CDR3: TGTGCCAGCAGCTTAGGCCAGGTCCCCAATCAGCCCCAGCATTTT. It translates to CASSLGQVPNQPQHF. The full variable domain, with the rest looked up from reference TRBV7-9 and TRBJ1-5, is DTGVSQNPRHKITKRGQNVTFRCDPISEHNRLYWYRQTLGQGPEFLTYFQNEAQLEKSRLLSDRFSAERPKGSFSTLEIQRTEQGDSAMYLCASSLGQVPNQPQHFGDGTRLSIL.

The rearrangement links TRBV24-1 to TRBJ2-5, with 11 bases identical to TRBD2. The V gene end was trimmed by 4 bases and the J gene end by 4 bases; junction bases not matched to a gene: 13. The CDR3 contains 18 residues. CDR1 and CDR2 from the germline V gene are KGHDR and SFDVKD. CDR3 nucleotides: TGTGCCACCAGTGACCCCCTAACTAGCGGGAGAGGGGGAGAGACCCAGTACTTC. Its protein is CATSDPLTSGRGGETQYF.

This rearrangement joins TRBV7-8 to TRBJ2-5, with 11 bases lining up with TRBD2. The V gene end was trimmed by 3 bases and the J gene end by 4 bases; junction bases not matched to a gene: 13. CDR3 size: 18 residues. Germline V CDR1 and CDR2: SGHVS, FQNEAQ. The chain's CDR3 is CASSFVPSGRPSSETQYF. The CDR3 DNA follows: TGTGCCAGCAGCTTTGTCCCTAGCGGGAGGCCCTCCTCAGAGACCCAGTACTTC.

V gene TRBV9 combines with J gene TRBJ2-7, with D perhaps TRBD2 (6 bases). This CDR3 spans 16 amino acids. The germline V gene encodes CDR1 SGDLS and CDR2 YYNGEE. Trimming stripped 0 bases from V and 0 bases from J, with 13 bases between. The CDR3 loop is CASSVDGGGSSYEQYF. The DNA of the CDR3 is TGTGCCAGCAGCGTAGACGGTGGGGGGAGCTCCTACGAGCAGTACTTC. Complete variable domain (other parts from reference TRBV9 and TRBJ2-7): DSGVTQTPKHLITATGQRVTLRCSPRSGDLSVYWYQQSLDQGLQFLIQYYNGEERAKGNILERFSAQQFPDLHSELNLSSLELGDSALYFCASSVDGGGSSYEQYFGPGTRLTVT.

The rearrangement uses TRBV28 and TRBJ2-7, with no clear D. The germline V and J ends were trimmed by 4 bases and 6 bases, with 10 bases remaining between them. Germline V gene sequence: CDR1 MDHEN, CDR2 SYDVKM. The CDR3 is made up of 12 amino acids. The CDR3 is CASSSLLSEQYF. The CDR3 bases are TGTGCCAGCAGTTCCTTACTAAGCGAGCAGTACTTC. Full variable domain (outside the CDR3, taken from reference TRBV28 and TRBJ2-7): DVKVTQSSRYLVKRTGEKVFLECVQDMDHENMFWYRQDPGLGLRLIYFSYDVKMKEKGDIPEGYSVSREKKERFSLILESASTNQTSMYLCASSSLLSEQYFGPGTRLTVT.

Remarks on this clone: The identical CDR3 is also encoded by other nucleotide sequences in the sample. The V and J genes are TRBV10-3 and TRBJ2-3, with 10 bases identical to TRBD2. Germline CDR1 reads ENHRY; CDR2 reads SYGVKD. Trimming cost V 10 bases and J 0 bases; bases outside gene matches: 1. The CDR3 length is 13 residues. CDR3 residues: CATSGGSTDTQYF. CDR3 coding DNA: TGTGCCACTAGCGGGGGAAGCACAGATACGCAGTATTTT.

The V gene is TRBV18, the J gene TRBJ2-7; 10 bases line up with TRBD2. V lost 2 bases to trimming and J lost 3 bases; unmatched junction nucleotides: 4. CDR3 size: 15 residues. Germline V lookup: CDR1 KGHSH, CDR2 LQKENI. The CDR3 sequence is CASSPSLAGDYEQYF. In nucleotides, the CDR3 is TGTGCCAGCTCACCAAGCCTAGCGGGGGACTACGAGCAGTACTTC.

The gene calls are TRBV10-3 and TRBJ2-7, with 11 bases matching TRBD1. After removal of 6 bases from V and 6 bases from J, the junction contained 7 bases not matched to a gene. The germline V gene encodes CDR1 ENHRY and CDR2 SYGVKD. This CDR3 region has 14 residues. Here the CDR3 reads CAIRLSGTGGEQYF. CDR3 DNA sequence: TGTGCCATCAGATTGTCCGGGACAGGGGGCGAGCAGTACTTC.

The chain joins TRBV29-1 to TRBJ2-2, with 11 bases matching TRBD2. The CDR3 totals 14 residues. Losses at the gene ends were 7 bases for V and 4 bases for J; bases not matched to a gene: 5. Germline V gene lookup returns CDR1 SQVTM and CDR2 ANQGSEA. The CDR3 loop reads CSAPGTSGTGELFF. The CDR3 DNA reads as TGCAGCGCCCCCGGGACTAGCGGCACCGGGGAGCTGTTTTTT.

The V gene is TRBV6-5, the J gene TRBJ2-4; the match to TRBD1 covers 7 bases. CDR1 MNHEY and CDR2 SVGAGI come from the germline V gene. The J segment lost 2 bases and the V segment lost 6 bases, leaving 7 bases of the junction unmatched. CDR3 length: 15 amino acids. CDR3 in amino acids: CASSPTGITKNIQYF. DNA for the CDR3: TGTGCCAGCAGCCCGACAGGGATCACCAAAAACATTCAGTACTTC.

The chain has TRBV7-2 and TRBJ2-2; the D gene is possibly TRBD1 (6 bases). The CDR3 runs 15 residues. V dropped 5 bases and J dropped 0 bases, with 10 bases sitting between them. Germline V gene data show CDR1 as SGHTA and CDR2 as FQGNSA. The CDR3: CASSPDSSNTGELFF. CDR3 nucleotide sequence: TGTGCCAGCAGCCCGGACAGCTCGAACACCGGGGAGCTGTTTTTT.

This clone has just a few counts. The CDR3 nucleotides are TGTGCCAGCAGCTCTACACTACGGAGGAACGAAGGCTACACCTTC. Its translation: CASSSTLRRNEGYTF. The chain links TRBV5-6 to TRBJ1-2; no clear D gene. CDR1 is SGHDT and CDR2 is YYEEEE in the germline V gene. The CDR3 is made up of 15 amino acids. V was shortened by 3 bases and J by 8 bases, with 20 bases between the two germline ends.

This chain joins TRBV18 and TRBJ2-5; maybe TRBD1 (6 bases). CDR1 is KGHSH, CDR2 LQKENI, per germline. CDR3 length equals 14 residues. Trimming took off 0 bases at V and 5 bases at J, with 10 bases between the two ends. Here the CDR3 DNA reads TGTGCCAGCTCACCACCGAACAGGGAGGAGACCCAGTACTTC. Translating gives CASSPPNREETQYF.

The rearrangement links TRBV7-2 to TRBJ1-3; 9 bases are shared with TRBD1. The CDR3 runs 15 residues. Trimming took 5 bases from V and 4 from J; bases not matched to a gene: 6. Germline CDR1 SGHTA, CDR2 FQGNSA. DNA of the CDR3: TGTGCCAGCAGCCCTGGGACAGGGAACGGAAACACCATATATTTT. Its translation is CASSPGTGNGNTIYF.

This clone was observed a single time. J is TRBJ2-2 and V is TRBV6-4, with D perhaps matching TRBD2 (5 bases). This CDR3 is 13 amino acids long. The V end lost 2 bases, the J end lost 4 bases, and 5 bases lay between the germline ends. Germline CDR1 and CDR2: MRHNA and SNTAGT. The CDR3, as DNA: TGTGCCAGCAGTGACGGGAGCACCGGGGAGCTGTTTTTT. Translation gives CASSDGSTGELFF.

V gene TRBV2 combines with J gene TRBJ2-5; maybe TRBD2 (5 bases). Germline V lookup: CDR1 SNHLY, CDR2 FYNNEI. The V gene lost 5 bases and the J gene lost 1 base, with 8 bases spanning the gap. The CDR3 covers 13 residues. The CDR3 DNA sequence: TGTGCCAGCAGTCCACTAGGCCAAGAGACCCAGTACTTC. This encodes CASSPLGQETQYF.

The rearrangement joins TRBV7-9 to TRBJ1-2; D gene unclear. This CDR3 spans 13 amino acids. The V and J ends lost 5 bases and 4 bases respectively, with 11 bases between them. The germline V gene encodes CDR1 SEHNR and CDR2 FQNEAQ (reference sequence). The CDR3 DNA sequence: TGTGCCAGCAGCGAGTTTCGGGGCTATGGCTACACCTTC. It encodes CASSEFRGYGYTF.

The chain carries TRBV5-6 and TRBJ1-4; tentative D call: TRBD1 (5 bases). The germline V gene has CDR1 SGHDT and CDR2 YYEEEE. The CDR3 spans 14 residues. Trimming took off 5 bases at V and 8 bases at J, with 16 bases between the two ends. The DNA of the CDR3 is TGTGCCAGCAGGACCCGGTTACGGGGGGAAAAACTGTTTTTT. Encoded protein: CASRTRLRGEKLFF.

J is TRBJ1-2 and V is TRBV5-6, with D hard to call. The V gene's germline CDR1 is SGHDT and CDR2 YYEEEE. There are 14 residues in the CDR3. Between the trimmed V and J ends, which lost 6 bases and 7 bases, there was a span of 19 bases. The CDR3 is CASTPPSRPGGYTF. Written as DNA, the CDR3 is TGTGCCAGCACCCCTCCATCCCGACCGGGTGGCTACACCTTC.

This chain connects TRBV28 to TRBJ2-7; D call uncertain. Trimming removed 6 bases from V and 1 base from J, with 10 bases in between. The CDR3 runs 13 residues. CDR1 MDHEN and CDR2 SYDVKM come from the germline V gene. The CDR3 spells CASSTFKSYEQYF. The CDR3 region has the DNA TGTGCCAGCAGCACATTTAAGTCCTACGAGCAGTACTTC.

The rearrangement uses TRBV3-1 (or the pseudogene TRBV3-2) and TRBJ2-1; TRBD2 matches 8 bases. The V gene end was trimmed by 0 bases and the J gene end by 8 bases; junction bases not matched to a gene: 9. CDR1 and CDR2 (germline): LGHDT, YNNKEL (reference sequence). This CDR3 comprises 16 residues. The CDR3 sequence: CASSQDAGGIADEQFF. The CDR3 nucleotides are TGTGCCAGCAGCCAAGACGCGGGAGGAATTGCTGATGAGCAGTTCTTC.

The chain carries TRBV5-1 and TRBJ2-7; 11 bases are shared with TRBD2. The CDR3 spans 18 residues. V dropped 6 bases and J dropped 4; count of bases not matched to a gene: 18. CDR1 is SGHRS and CDR2 is YFSETQ in the germline V gene. CDR3 DNA sequence: TGCGCCAGCAACCCTCCCGGGACTAGCGGTGGGCCACCTTACGAGCAGTACTTC. It codes for CASNPPGTSGGPPYEQYF.

The genes are TRBV4-1 and TRBJ1-3, with 8 bases lining up with TRBD1. CDR1 MGHRA and CDR2 YSYEKL come from the germline V gene. The junction had 3 bases not matched to a gene; V was cut back by 4 bases and J by 1 base. The CDR3 loop spans 15 amino acids. CDR3 nucleotides: TGCGCCAGCAGCCTAGACAGGGGATCTGGAAACACCATATATTTT. Translation gives CASSLDRGSGNTIYF.

The chain combines TRBV9 with TRBJ2-1; 12 bases agree with TRBD2. The CDR3 length is 15 residues. The ends lost 3 bases at V and 5 bases at J; junction bases unmatched: 3. The germline CDR1 and CDR2 sequences are SGDLS and YYNGEE. The CDR3 DNA reads TGTGCCAGCAGCGACCGGACTAGCGGGAACAATGAGCAGTTCTTC. This gives the protein CASSDRTSGNNEQFF.

This clone occurred once. CDR3: CASSIRDRGPYEQYF. CDR3 DNA sequence: TGTGCCAGCAGCATCCGGGACAGGGGCCCCTACGAGCAGTACTTC. The chain recombines TRBV5-5 with TRBJ2-7, with 10 bases that match TRBD1. CDR3 length: 15 amino acids. Trimming took 4 bases from V and 2 from J; bases not matched to a gene: 6. CDR1 and CDR2 from the germline V gene are SGHKS and YYEKEE (reference sequence).

This clone was seen a few times. The chain couples TRBV2 to TRBJ1-5; the match to TRBD1 covers 8 bases. Germline assignment: CDR1 SNHLY and CDR2 FYNNEI. J was trimmed by 4 bases and V by 3 bases; bases with no gene match: 11. CDR3 length: 17 amino acids. CDR3 loop: CASSDGQEGTGNQPQHF. DNA of the CDR3: TGTGCCAGCAGTGATGGCCAGGAAGGGACAGGTAATCAGCCCCAGCATTTT.

This clone was recorded a few times. One junction end disagrees with the germline gene, perhaps due to a read error. This chain uses TRBV10-3 with TRBJ2-7; D might be TRBD1 (5 bases). Germline values: CDR1 ENHRY, CDR2 SYGVKD. The CDR3 runs 14 residues. CDR3 DNA: TGTGCCATCGGTGACAGACTCCCTCCCTACGAGCAGTACTTC. As protein: CAIGDRLPPYEQYF.